Here is one T cell receptor beta chain with its context. Its specificity is unknown. There are 15 residues in the CDR3. The V end was cut by 7 bases, the J end by 0 bases, with 12 bases between. The germline gives CDR1 MNHNS, CDR2 SASEGT. Sequencing was performed with immunoSEQ multiplex PCR; in TCRdb, only in-frame clones are kept and a portion is missing. This sample has 90,000 to 150,000 clones, with approximately 95% found just once. The data are from a study of graft-versus-host responses after intestinal transplantation. Study information: For two to four years after anti-thymocyte globulin induction, all recipients took tacrolimus and steroids. Study findings and constraints: Peak levels of circulating GvH clones tracked with early post-transplant HvG declines.

This rearrangement joins TRBV6-1 to TRBJ1-4; D may be TRBD1 (5 bases). The sample was unstimulated CD8+ T cells sorted from spleen or lymph node cells, taken before intestinal transplant. This TCR was recovered from a human donor who received an intestinal transplant. CDR3 sequence: CASTRRGTTNEKLFF. CDR3 sequence (DNA): TGTGCCAGCACACGCCGGGGGACAACTAATGAAAAACTGTTTTTT.